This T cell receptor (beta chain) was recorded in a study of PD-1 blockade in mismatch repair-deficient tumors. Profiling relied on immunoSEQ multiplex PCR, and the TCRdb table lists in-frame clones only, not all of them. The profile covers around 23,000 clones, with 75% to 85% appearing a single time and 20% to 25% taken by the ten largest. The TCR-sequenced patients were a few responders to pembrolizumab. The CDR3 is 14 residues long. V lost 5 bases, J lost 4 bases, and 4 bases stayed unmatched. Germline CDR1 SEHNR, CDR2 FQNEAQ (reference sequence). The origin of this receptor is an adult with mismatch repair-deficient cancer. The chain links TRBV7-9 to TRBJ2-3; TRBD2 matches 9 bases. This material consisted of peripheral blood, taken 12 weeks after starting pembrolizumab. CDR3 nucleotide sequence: TGTGCCAGCAGCCTTAGCGGGAGTGCAGATACGCAGTATTTT. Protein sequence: CASSLSGSADTQYF.